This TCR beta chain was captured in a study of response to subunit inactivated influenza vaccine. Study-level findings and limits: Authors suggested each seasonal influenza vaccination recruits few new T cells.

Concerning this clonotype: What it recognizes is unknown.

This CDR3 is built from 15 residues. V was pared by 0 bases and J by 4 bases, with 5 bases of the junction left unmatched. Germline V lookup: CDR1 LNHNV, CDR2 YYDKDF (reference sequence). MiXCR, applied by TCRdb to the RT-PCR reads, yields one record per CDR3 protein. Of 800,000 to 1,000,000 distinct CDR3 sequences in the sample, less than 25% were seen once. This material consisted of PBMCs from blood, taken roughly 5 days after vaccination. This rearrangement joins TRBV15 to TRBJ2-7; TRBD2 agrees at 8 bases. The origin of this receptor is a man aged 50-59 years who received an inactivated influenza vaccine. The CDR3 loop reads CATSRERAGEYEQYF. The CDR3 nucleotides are TGTGCCACCAGCAGAGAGCGAGCGGGGGAATACGAGCAGTACTTC.